Below, 11 T cell receptor beta chains from the same sample are listed, as sequenced in a study of cytomegalovirus exposure and HLA in healthy donors. Primers: 60 Vbeta forward and 13 Jbeta reverse. The method was immunoSEQ multiplex PCR; TCRdb's version includes in-frame clones alone and lacks a portion of them. The sample comprises more than 110,000 clones, 65% to 85% of which are singletons, and approximately 0.97% rests with the top ten. The material sequenced was PBMCs. The receptors come from a man aged 18 to 30 in good health and CMV-seronegative.

This chain uses TRBV6-1 with TRBJ2-2; D uncertain. V shed 6 bases and J shed 0 bases, with 8 bases lying between them. This CDR3 is 14 amino acids long. Germline CDR1 and CDR2: MNHNS and SASEGT. The CDR3 is CASSLDTNTGELFF. CDR3 DNA: TGTGCCAGCAGCCTCGACACGAACACCGGGGAGCTGTTTTTT.

The V call is TRBV4-1, the J call TRBJ1-2; D remains ambiguous. The germline V gene encodes CDR1 MGHRA and CDR2 YSYEKL. Trimming took off 1 base at V and 7 bases at J, with 13 bases between the two ends. The CDR3 has 14 residues. CDR3 sequence reads: CASSQADPKRGYTF. The CDR3 DNA follows: TGCGCCAGCAGCCAAGCCGACCCAAAGCGTGGCTACACCTTC.

The chain joins TRBV27 to TRBJ2-2, with 11 bases that match TRBD1. CDR1 is MNHEY, CDR2 SMNVEV, per germline (reference sequence). Germline trimming cut 5 bases from V and 5 bases from J; bases unmatched to any gene: 13. This CDR3 is built from 18 residues. The DNA for the CDR3 is TGTGCCAGCAGTGAAAAAGGACAGGGGGCTACGGAGACCGGGGAGCTGTTTTTT. Protein product: CASSEKGQGATETGELFF.

The chain links TRBV11-2 to TRBJ2-7, with 8 bases that match TRBD1. The ends lost 5 bases at V and 2 bases at J; junction bases unmatched: 8. CDR1 SGHAT and CDR2 FQNNGV come from the germline V gene. The CDR3 is 15 residues long. The CDR3 nucleotides read TGTGCCAGCAGCCTTCAACCGGGACAGGCCTACGAGCAGTACTTC. This sequence encodes CASSLQPGQAYEQYF.

A word on this clone: A read error may produce the germline difference seen at one junction end. The chain carries TRBV18 and TRBJ2-1, with D perhaps TRBD2 (7 bases). Germline V gene sequence: CDR1 KGHSH, CDR2 LQKENI. The CDR3 loop spans 17 amino acids. The chain's CDR3 is CASSPRTGGPSYNEQFF. DNA of the CDR3: TGTGCCAGCTCGCCACGTACGGGGGGCCCATCCTACAATGAGCAGTTCTTC.

This clone was detected only a few times. The identical CDR3 is also encoded by other nucleotide sequences in the sample. The chain has TRBV5-1 and TRBJ1-1, with D uncertain. The CDR3 is 13 residues long. V lost 1 base, J lost 1 base, and 5 bases lay in between. CDR1 and CDR2 (germline): SGHRS, YFSETQ. The CDR3 loop is CASSLIRNTEAFF. Here the CDR3 DNA reads TGCGCCAGCAGCTTGATCCGGAACACTGAAGCTTTCTTT. Complete variable domain (other parts from reference TRBV5-1 and TRBJ1-1): KAGVTQTPRYLIKTRGQQVTLSCSPISGHRSVSWYQQTPGQGLQFLFEYFSETQRNKGNFPGRFSGRQFSNSRSEMNVSTLELGDSALYLCASSLIRNTEAFFGQGTRLTVV.

V gene TRBV27 combines with J gene TRBJ2-1; 7 bases are shared with TRBD1. Germline V CDR1 and CDR2: MNHEY, SMNVEV (reference sequence). This CDR3 has 15 amino acids. V lost 5 bases and J lost 9; bases outside the gene matches: 13. CDR3 nucleotides: TGTGCCAGCAGTATAACCGGGACAGCGCGAGGTGAGCAGTTCTTC. It codes for CASSITGTARGEQFF.

The chain has TRBV9 and TRBJ1-2; D possibly corresponds to TRBD1 (6 bases). CDR3 length: 18 residues. CDR1 and CDR2 (germline): SGDLS, YYNGEE. V lost 4 bases and J 8 bases, leaving 30 bases between the germline ends. This CDR3 reads CASSPEGGWNIRLGGYTF. CDR3 DNA sequence: TGTGCCAGCAGCCCTGAGGGGGGGTGGAACATTCGGCTGGGGGGCTACACCTTC.

The genes are TRBV7-9 and TRBJ1-5; the match to TRBD1 covers 7 bases. V lost 1 base, J lost 7 bases, and 10 bases stayed unmatched. The CDR3 runs to 16 residues. The germline CDR1 and CDR2 sequences are SEHNR and FQNEAQ (reference sequence). CDR3 amino acids: CASSLDLQGIRQPQHF. CDR3 nucleotide sequence: TGTGCCAGCAGCTTAGACTTACAGGGGATCAGGCAGCCCCAGCATTTT. The full variable domain, in which reference TRBV7-9 and TRBJ1-5 provide the parts outside the CDR3, is DTGVSQNPRHKITKRGQNVTFRCDPISEHNRLYWYRQTLGQGPEFLTYFQNEAQLEKSRLLSDRFSAERPKGSFSTLEIQRTEQGDSAMYLCASSLDLQGIRQPQHFGDGTRLSIL.

The genes are TRBV5-6 and TRBJ2-1, with D possibly TRBD2 on 7 matching bases. From germline, CDR1 is SGHDT and CDR2 YYEEEE. V lost 2 bases and J 6 bases, leaving 15 bases between the germline ends. This CDR3 region has 15 residues. CDR3 sequence: CASSFAGDYFNEQFF. The CDR3 DNA is TGTGCCAGCAGCTTTGCAGGGGACTACTTCAATGAGCAGTTCTTC.

The gene calls are TRBV13 and TRBJ2-5, with 12 bases matching TRBD2. V lost 6 bases and J lost 5; bases outside the gene matches: 4. This CDR3 has 14 residues. CDR1 and CDR2 from the germline V gene are PRHDT and FYEKMQ (reference sequence). CDR3 DNA sequence: TGTGCCAGCAGTAGGACTAGCGGGGCCGAGACCCAGTACTTC. Its translation is CASSRTSGAETQYF.